This T cell receptor beta chain was found in a study of OX40 agonist ivuxolimab in advanced cancers. Study-level background: Patients got intravenous ivuxolimab at 0.01 to 10 mg/kg every 2 weeks.

Overall study results and limits: Among T cells, CD8+ cells averaged more expanded clones than CD4+ cells.

Of note for this clone: Its specificity is not known.

The table came from immunoSEQ multiplex PCR; TCRdb's copy has only in-frame clones and leaves some out. The sample lists roughly 16,000 clones; roughly 87% were seen once. This clonotype was obtained from an adult with an advanced solid tumor such as melanoma, head and neck, liver or kidney cancer. The sample here was CD4+ or CD8+ T cells sorted from blood, taken in a trial of the OX40 agonist ivuxolimab.

CDR3 amino acids: CASSVGHQPQHF. Here the CDR3 DNA reads TGTGCCAGCAGCGTAGGTCATCAGCCCCAGCATTTT. J is TRBJ1-5 and V is TRBV9; no clear D gene. The germline V and J ends were trimmed by 0 bases and 5 bases, with 3 bases remaining between them. CDR1 is SGDLS, CDR2 YYNGEE, per germline. CDR3 length: 12 amino acids.